This TCR beta chain was identified during a study of T cells in Graves' hyperthyroidism and ophthalmopathy. The TCR beta CDR3 regions underwent amplification using RNA transcripts as the source. Primed by the HTBI set, a first-round RT-PCR was run on the TCR CDR3. TCRdb re-called the multiplex PCR reads with MiXCR, one entry per CDR3 protein. Among some 510,000 distinct CDR3 sequences, approximately 44% were seen once, and the ten largest hold about 7.9%. This clonotype was seen once. Germline CDR1 DFQATT, CDR2 SNEGSKA (reference sequence). There are 11 residues in the CDR3. Patients aged 18 to 65 had newly diagnosed hyperthyroidism of under 2 months' duration.

The J gene is TRBJ1-1, the V gene TRBV20-1, with D maybe TRBD1 (5 bases). Sequencing used peripheral blood or thyroid tissue (not recorded which). The sequence came from a woman younger than 30 with Graves' hyperthyroidism. The CDR3 sequence is CSQGYRFEAFF. The CDR3 DNA reads TGCAGCCAAGGCTACAGGTTCGAAGCTTTCTTT.